This T cell receptor beta chain comes out of a study of CXCR3-negative and CXCR3-positive naive CD8 T cells. As concerns this clonotype: Its antigen is unknown.

The CDR3 is 15 amino acids. Researchers reported sorting every CD8+ T cell subset in triplicate, under 350,000 cells per sort. CD45RO-CCR7+CD27+CD95- defined naive CD8+ T cells. Findings of the study overall: Naive cells that were CXCR3-positive had more hydrophobic TRB CDR3s (compared with CXCR3-negative naive cells). The TRBV-TRBJ usage of naive CXCR3-negative and CXCR3-positive cells was similar, but that of memory cells differed.

UMI-tagged TRB cDNA libraries were built via 5' RACE. TCRdb re-analyzed the 5' RACE reads; it lists each CDR3 protein once, without DNA. This listing includes roughly 56,000 distinct CDR3 sequences. Specimen: naive CXCR3- CD8+ T cells from blood. Subset defined: CD45RO-CCR7+CD27+CD95- naive CD8+ T cells lacking CXCR3 (TNR3-). The V and J genes are TRBV21-1 and TRBJ2-1; the D call from TCRdb, TRBD2, cannot be confirmed without DNA. TRBV21-1 has pseudogene status. This clonotype originated in a human donor in good health. Some clones in this sample may be carry-over from other donors' samples. The CDR3 loop reads CASSQTSGVNNEQFF.